This T cell receptor beta chain was recovered during a study of blood T cells in healthy people across ages. V lost 7 bases and J 10 bases, leaving 14 bases between the germline ends. CDR1 MNHEY and CDR2 SVGEGT come from the germline V gene. The CDR3 contains 12 residues. Next came a second PCR, run for about 6 to 12 cycles, which used a sample-barcoded 5' primer along with a J-beta primer mix. Every cDNA molecule carried a tag from a template-switch adaptor bearing 12 random nucleotides. MiXCR, applied by TCRdb to the 5' RACE reads, yields one record per CDR3 protein. The data contain 1.5 million to 2 million distinct CDR3 sequences, around 50% of them singletons. This clonotype was counted a single time. Its antigen is still unknown. Study-wide results and limits: Possibly, changes in expanded clonotypes were confounded because donor CMV status was unknown.

The clonotype originates from a woman aged 40-49 years in good health. The material sequenced was blood. J is TRBJ2-1 and V is TRBV6-2 or TRBV6-3, with TRBD2 as a possible D gene (6 bases). Here the CDR3 reads CASNGLGGEQFF. The DNA for the CDR3 is TGTGCCAGCAATGGGTTGGGGGGAGAGCAGTTCTTC.